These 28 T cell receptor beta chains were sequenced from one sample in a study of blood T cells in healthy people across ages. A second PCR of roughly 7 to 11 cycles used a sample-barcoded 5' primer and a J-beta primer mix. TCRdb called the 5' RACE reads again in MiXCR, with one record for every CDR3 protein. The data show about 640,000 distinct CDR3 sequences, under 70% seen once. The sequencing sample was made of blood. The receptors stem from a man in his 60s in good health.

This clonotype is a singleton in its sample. CDR3 DNA: TGCGCCAGCAGCTCCAGGGGTTGGGACACAGATACGCAGTATTTT. Translating it yields CASSSRGWDTDTQYF. The rearrangement joins TRBV5-1 to TRBJ2-3, with D tentatively TRBD1 (6 bases). Germline lookup yields CDR1 SGHRS and CDR2 YFSETQ. This CDR3 is built from 15 residues. V was trimmed by 3 bases and J by 2 bases, leaving 13 bases between them.

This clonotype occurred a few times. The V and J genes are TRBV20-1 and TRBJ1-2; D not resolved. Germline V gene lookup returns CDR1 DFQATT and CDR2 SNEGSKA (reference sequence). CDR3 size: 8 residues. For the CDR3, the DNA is TGCAGACGTGGGCGCTACACCTTC. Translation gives CRRGRYTF.

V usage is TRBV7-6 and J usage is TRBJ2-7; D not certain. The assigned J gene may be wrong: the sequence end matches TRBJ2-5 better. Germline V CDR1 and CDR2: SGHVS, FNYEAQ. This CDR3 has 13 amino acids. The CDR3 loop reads CASSGAPRETQYF. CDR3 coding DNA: TGTGCCAGCAGCGGAGCCCCGAGGGAGACCCAGTACTTC.

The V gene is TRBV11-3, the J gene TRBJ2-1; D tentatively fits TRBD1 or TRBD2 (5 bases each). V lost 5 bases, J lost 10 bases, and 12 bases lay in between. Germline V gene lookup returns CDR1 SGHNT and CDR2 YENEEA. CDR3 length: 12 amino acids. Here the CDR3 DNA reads TGTGCCAGCAGCCCTGACGAGGGGGAGCAGTTCTTC. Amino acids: CASSPDEGEQFF.

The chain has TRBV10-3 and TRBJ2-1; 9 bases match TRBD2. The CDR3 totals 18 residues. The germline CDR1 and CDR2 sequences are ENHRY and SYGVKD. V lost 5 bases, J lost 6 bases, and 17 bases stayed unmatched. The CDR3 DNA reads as TGTGCCATCAGTAACGCCTGGGCTAGCGGGACGGGATCCAATGAGCAGTTCTTC. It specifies CAISNAWASGTGSNEQFF.

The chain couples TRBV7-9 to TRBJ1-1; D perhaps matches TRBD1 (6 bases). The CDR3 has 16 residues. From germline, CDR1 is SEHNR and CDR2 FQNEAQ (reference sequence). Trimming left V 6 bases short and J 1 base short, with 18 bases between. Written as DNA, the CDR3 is TGTGCCAGCAGGGGGGCGGCGGGGGGCTCGAACACTGAAGCTTTCTTT. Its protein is CASRGAAGGSNTEAFF.

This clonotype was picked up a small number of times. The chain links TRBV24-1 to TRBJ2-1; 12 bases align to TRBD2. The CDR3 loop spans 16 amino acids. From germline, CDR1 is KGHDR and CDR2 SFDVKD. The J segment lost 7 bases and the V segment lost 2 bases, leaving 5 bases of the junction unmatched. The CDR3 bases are TGTGCCACCAGTGATTCTAGCGGGGGGGCCGGTAATGAGCAGTTCTTC. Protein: CATSDSSGGAGNEQFF.

CDR3: CASSLGQRVEYNEQFF. The CDR3 nucleotides read TGCGCCAGCAGCTTGGGTCAGCGGGTAGAATACAATGAGCAGTTCTTC. The chain recombines TRBV5-1 with TRBJ2-1, with a weak D call TRBD2 (6 bases). CDR1 and CDR2 (germline): SGHRS, YFSETQ. V was pared by 0 bases and J by 4 bases, with 14 bases between. The CDR3 is 16 amino acids.

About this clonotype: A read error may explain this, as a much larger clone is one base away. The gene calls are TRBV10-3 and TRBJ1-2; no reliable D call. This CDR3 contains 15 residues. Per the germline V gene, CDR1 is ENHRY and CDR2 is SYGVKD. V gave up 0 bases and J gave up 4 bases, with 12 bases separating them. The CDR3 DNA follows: TGTGCCATCAGTGAGTCGTGGGAGAGCCTCTATGGCTACACCTTC. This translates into CAISESWESLYGYTF.

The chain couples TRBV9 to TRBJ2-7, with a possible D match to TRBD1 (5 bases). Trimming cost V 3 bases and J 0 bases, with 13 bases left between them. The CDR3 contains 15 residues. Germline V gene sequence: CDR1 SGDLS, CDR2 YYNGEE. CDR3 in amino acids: CASSASGQSSYEQYF. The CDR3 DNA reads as TGTGCCAGCAGCGCAAGTGGACAAAGCTCCTACGAGCAGTACTTC.

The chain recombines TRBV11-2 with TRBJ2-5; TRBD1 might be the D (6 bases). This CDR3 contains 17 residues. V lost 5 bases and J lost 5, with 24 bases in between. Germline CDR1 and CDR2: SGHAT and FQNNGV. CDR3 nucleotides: TGTGCCAGCAGCCGCGACCTAGCAGGGGCTTCCGGGGAGACCCAGTACTTC. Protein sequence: CASSRDLAGASGETQYF.

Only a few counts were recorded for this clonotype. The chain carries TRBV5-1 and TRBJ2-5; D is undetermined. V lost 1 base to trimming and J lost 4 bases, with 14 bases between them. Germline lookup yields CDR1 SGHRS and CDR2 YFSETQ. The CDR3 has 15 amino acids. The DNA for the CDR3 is TGCGCCAGCAGCTTGAGTGTGATTGTCCTAGAGACCCAGTACTTC. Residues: CASSLSVIVLETQYF.

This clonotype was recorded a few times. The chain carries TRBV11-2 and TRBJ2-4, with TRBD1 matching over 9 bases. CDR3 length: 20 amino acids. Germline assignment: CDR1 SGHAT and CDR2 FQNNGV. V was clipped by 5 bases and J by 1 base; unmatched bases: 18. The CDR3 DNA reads TGTGCCAGCAGCCTATCGGGGCGGACAGGGGTTGATGGTGCCAAAAACATTCAGTACTTC. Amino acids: CASSLSGRTGVDGAKNIQYF.

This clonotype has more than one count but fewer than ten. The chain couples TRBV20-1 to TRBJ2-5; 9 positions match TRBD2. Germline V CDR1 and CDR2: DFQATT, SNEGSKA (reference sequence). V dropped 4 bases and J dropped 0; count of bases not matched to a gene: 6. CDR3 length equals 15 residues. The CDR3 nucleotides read TGCAGTGCTACTCCGACTAGCGGACACCAAGAGACCCAGTACTTC. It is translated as CSATPTSGHQETQYF.

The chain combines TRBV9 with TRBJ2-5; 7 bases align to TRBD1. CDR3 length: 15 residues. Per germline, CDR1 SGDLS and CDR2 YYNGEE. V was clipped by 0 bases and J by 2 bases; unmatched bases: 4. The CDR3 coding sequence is TGTGCCAGCAGCGTAGTACCGGACAGGCAAGAGACCCAGTACTTC. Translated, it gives CASSVVPDRQETQYF. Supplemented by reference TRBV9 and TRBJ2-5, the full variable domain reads DSGVTQTPKHLITATGQRVTLRCSPRSGDLSVYWYQQSLDQGLQFLIQYYNGEERAKGNILERFSAQQFPDLHSELNLSSLELGDSALYFCASSVVPDRQETQYFGPGTRLLVL.

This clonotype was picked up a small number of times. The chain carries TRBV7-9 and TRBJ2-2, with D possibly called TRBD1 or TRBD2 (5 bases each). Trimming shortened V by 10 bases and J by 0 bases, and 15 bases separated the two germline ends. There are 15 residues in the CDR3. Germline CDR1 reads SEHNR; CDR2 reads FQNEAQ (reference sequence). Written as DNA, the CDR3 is TGTGCCATACGACGGGGCCCTGCGAACACCGGGGAGCTGTTTTTT. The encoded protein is CAIRRGPANTGELFF.

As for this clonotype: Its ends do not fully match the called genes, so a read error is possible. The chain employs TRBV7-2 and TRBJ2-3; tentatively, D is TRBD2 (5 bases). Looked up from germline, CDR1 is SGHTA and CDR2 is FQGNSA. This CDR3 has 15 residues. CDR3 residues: CAGSSPTKSTDTQYF. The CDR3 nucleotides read TGTGCCGGCAGCTCCCCGACTAAAAGCACAGATACGCAGTATTTT.

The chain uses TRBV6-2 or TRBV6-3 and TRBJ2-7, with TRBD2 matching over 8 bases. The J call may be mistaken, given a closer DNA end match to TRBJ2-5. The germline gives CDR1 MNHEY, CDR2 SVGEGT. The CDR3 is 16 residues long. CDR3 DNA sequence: TGTGCCAGCAAGTTGGGTGGCCGGGGGGGCTTGGAGACCCAGTACTTC. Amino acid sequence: CASKLGGRGGLETQYF.

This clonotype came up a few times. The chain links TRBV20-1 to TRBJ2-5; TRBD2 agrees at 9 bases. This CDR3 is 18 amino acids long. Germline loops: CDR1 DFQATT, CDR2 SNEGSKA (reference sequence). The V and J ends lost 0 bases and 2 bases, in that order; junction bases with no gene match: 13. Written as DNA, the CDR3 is TGCAGTGCTAGAGATACTCTAGTGGTGGCGGGGGGGCAAGAGACCCAGTACTTC. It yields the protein CSARDTLVVAGGQETQYF.

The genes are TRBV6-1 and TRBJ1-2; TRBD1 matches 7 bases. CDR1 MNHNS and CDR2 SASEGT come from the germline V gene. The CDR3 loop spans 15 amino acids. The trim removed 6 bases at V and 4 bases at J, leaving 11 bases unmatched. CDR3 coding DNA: TGTGCCAGCAGAGATACAGGGGCCGTCCGCTATGGCTACACCTTC. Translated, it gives CASRDTGAVRYGYTF.

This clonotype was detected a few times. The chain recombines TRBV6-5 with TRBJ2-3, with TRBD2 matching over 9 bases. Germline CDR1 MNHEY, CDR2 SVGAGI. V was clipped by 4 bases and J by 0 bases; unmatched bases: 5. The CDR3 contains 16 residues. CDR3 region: CASSLTAGGSTDTQYF. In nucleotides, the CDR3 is TGTGCCAGCAGTTTAACAGCGGGGGGCAGCACAGATACGCAGTATTTT.

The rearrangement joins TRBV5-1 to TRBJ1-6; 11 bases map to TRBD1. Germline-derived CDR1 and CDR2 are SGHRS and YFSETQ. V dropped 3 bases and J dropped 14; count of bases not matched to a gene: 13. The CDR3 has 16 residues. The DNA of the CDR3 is TGCGCCAGCAGCTCTGGACAGGGGGCATCTCAGTCATCCCTCCACTTT. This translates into CASSSGQGASQSSLHF.

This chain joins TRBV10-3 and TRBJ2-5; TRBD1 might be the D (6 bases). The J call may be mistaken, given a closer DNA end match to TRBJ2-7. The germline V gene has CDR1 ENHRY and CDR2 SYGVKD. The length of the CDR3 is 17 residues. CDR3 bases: TGTGCCATCAGTGAGTCAACAGGGCTCCCCCAAGGAGACGAGCAGTACTTC. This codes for CAISESTGLPQGDEQYF.

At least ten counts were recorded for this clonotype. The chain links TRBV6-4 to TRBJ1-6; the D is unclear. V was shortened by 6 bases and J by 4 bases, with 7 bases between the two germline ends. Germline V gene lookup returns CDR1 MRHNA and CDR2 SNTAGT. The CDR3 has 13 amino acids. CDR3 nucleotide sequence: TGTGCCAGCAGCCGGGAATATAATTCACCCCTCCACTTT. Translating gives CASSREYNSPLHF.

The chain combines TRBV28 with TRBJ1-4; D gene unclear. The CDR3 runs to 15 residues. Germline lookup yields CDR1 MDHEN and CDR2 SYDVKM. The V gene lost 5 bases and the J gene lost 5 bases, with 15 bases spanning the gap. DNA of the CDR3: TGTGCCAGCAGTCCGGGTTGGCAGCGGAATGAAAAACTGTTTTTT. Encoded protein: CASSPGWQRNEKLFF.

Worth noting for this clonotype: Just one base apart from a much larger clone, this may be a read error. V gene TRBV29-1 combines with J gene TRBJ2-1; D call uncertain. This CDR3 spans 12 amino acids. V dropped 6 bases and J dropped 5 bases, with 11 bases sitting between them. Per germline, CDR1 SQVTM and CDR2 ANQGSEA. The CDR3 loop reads CSVDPGDNEQFF. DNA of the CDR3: TGCAGCGTCGACCCCGGCGACAATGAGCAGTTCTTC.

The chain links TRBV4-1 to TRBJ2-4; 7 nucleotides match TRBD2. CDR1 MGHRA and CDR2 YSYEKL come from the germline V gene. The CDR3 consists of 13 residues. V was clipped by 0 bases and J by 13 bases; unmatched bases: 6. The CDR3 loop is CASSQDLAGEQYF. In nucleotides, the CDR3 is TGCGCCAGCAGCCAAGATTTGGCGGGGGAACAGTACTTC.

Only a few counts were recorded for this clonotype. The CDR3 loop is CSVAFVNEQFF. The CDR3 nucleotides are TGCAGCGTTGCGTTCGTTAATGAGCAGTTCTTC. The chain carries TRBV29-1 and TRBJ2-1; D gene unclear. The CDR3 loop spans 11 amino acids. V dropped 4 bases and J dropped 7 bases, with 8 bases sitting between them. Germline V gene sequence: CDR1 SQVTM, CDR2 ANQGSEA.